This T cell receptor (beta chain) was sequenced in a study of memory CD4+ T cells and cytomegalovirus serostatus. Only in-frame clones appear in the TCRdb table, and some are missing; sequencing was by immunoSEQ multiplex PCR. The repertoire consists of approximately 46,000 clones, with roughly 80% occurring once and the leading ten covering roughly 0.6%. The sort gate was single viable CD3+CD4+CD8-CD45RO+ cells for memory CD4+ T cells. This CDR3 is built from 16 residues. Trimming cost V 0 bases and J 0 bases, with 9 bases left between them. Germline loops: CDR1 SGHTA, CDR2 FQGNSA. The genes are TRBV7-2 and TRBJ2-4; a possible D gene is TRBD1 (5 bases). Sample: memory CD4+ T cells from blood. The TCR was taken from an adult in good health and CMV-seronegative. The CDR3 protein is CASSLASGLAKNIQYF. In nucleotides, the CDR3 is TGTGCCAGCAGCTTAGCATCAGGGCTAGCCAAAAACATTCAGTACTTC.